Each of the 16 T cell receptor beta chains below was sequenced from the same sample in a study of blood T cell repertoires in COVID-19. Sequencing used immunoSEQ multiplex PCR; TCRdb keeps in-frame clones, though not all of them. This table has 150,000 to 200,000 clones, approximately 84% appearing once. Sequenced sample: peripheral blood. These receptors originate from an elderly woman with acute or convalescent COVID-19.

The chain links TRBV19 to TRBJ2-7; 10 nucleotides match TRBD2. This CDR3 is 15 amino acids long. V was pared by 0 bases and J by 3 bases, with 2 bases of the junction left unmatched. In germline, CDR1 is LNHDA, CDR2 SQIVND (reference sequence). This chain's CDR3 is CASSIEASGSYEQYF. The CDR3 DNA is TGTGCCAGTAGTATAGAGGCTAGCGGGAGCTACGAGCAGTACTTC.

The chain combines TRBV5-3 with TRBJ2-1, with 13 positions matching TRBD2. TRBV5-3 is sorted into the ORF group, with uncertain function. The CDR3 runs to 17 residues. V was clipped by 4 bases and J by 4 bases; unmatched bases: 8. The CDR3, as DNA: TGTGCCAGAAGCGGGTCAACTAGCGGGGGGGTTTACAATGAGCAGTTCTTC. This encodes CARSGSTSGGVYNEQFF.

The V gene is TRBV4-1, the J gene TRBJ2-7; 10 nucleotides line up with TRBD2. Germline CDR1 reads MGHRA; CDR2 reads YSYEKL. V gave up 1 base and J gave up 4 bases; unmatched junction bases: 4. The CDR3 sequence is 15 residues long. CDR3 in DNA: TGCGCCAGCAGCCAAGGTCCTAGCGGGGGATACGAGCAGTACTTC. Amino acids: CASSQGPSGGYEQYF.

This chain uses TRBV12-3 or TRBV12-4 with TRBJ1-1, with no clear D. There are 12 residues in the CDR3. Trimming took off 5 bases at V and 7 bases at J, with 11 bases between the two ends. The CDR3 spells CASSRLVGEAFF. DNA for the CDR3: TGTGCCAGCAGTCGACTGGTAGGTGAAGCTTTCTTT.

The chain links TRBV6-5 to TRBJ2-7; D perhaps matches TRBD2 (7 bases). Trimming cost V 0 bases and J 8 bases, with 14 bases left between them. Germline V gives CDR1 MNHEY, CDR2 SVGAGI. The CDR3 consists of 14 residues. CDR3 nucleotide sequence: TGTGCCAGCAGTTACTCCCGGGGGGCCCCTCAGCAGTACTTC. This gives the protein CASSYSRGAPQQYF.

The chain recombines TRBV28 with TRBJ1-2; possible D gene TRBD1, 5 bases. Germline lookup yields CDR1 MDHEN and CDR2 SYDVKM. There are 12 residues in the CDR3. V lost 3 bases and J 7 bases, leaving 9 bases between the germline ends. CDR3: CASSFRVGGYTF. CDR3 nucleotide sequence: TGTGCCAGCAGTTTCAGGGTTGGTGGCTACACCTTC.

This sequence joins TRBV7-2 and TRBJ1-4, with TRBD1 identical over 9 bases. V was pared by 0 bases and J by 8 bases, with 7 bases of the junction left unmatched. The CDR3 spans 16 residues. CDR1 and CDR2 (germline): SGHTA, FQGNSA. The CDR3 is CASSLAAGQGYEKLFF. CDR3 coding DNA: TGTGCCAGCAGCTTAGCGGCGGGACAGGGATACGAAAAACTGTTTTTT.

This clone showed up just once. This chain joins TRBV2 and TRBJ1-1; D is ambiguous. Trimming removed 2 bases at V and 6 bases at J, with 7 bases between. This CDR3 has 12 residues. The germline V gene has CDR1 SNHLY and CDR2 FYNNEI. CDR3: CASSERGSEAFF. As DNA, the CDR3 is TGTGCCAGCAGTGAAAGAGGTTCTGAAGCTTTCTTT.

This clone was picked up a small number of times. The chain links TRBV28 to TRBJ2-7, with 10 bases that match TRBD1. The trim removed 8 bases at V and 6 bases at J, leaving 13 bases unmatched. This CDR3 comprises 15 residues. Germline V gene lookup returns CDR1 MDHEN and CDR2 SYDVKM. The CDR3 spells CASSLLTGGLAEQYF. Written as DNA, the CDR3 is TGTGCCAGCTCACTTCTGACAGGGGGCTTGGCCGAGCAGTACTTC.

The chain employs TRBV6-5 and TRBJ1-1; D might be TRBD1 (5 bases). The germline V gene has CDR1 MNHEY and CDR2 SVGAGI. Trimming shortened V by 6 bases and J by 4 bases, and 18 bases separated the two germline ends. The CDR3 runs 15 residues. CDR3 sequence: CASRPPGGLATEAFF. The CDR3 DNA reads TGTGCCAGCAGACCTCCGGGGGGACTGGCCACTGAAGCTTTCTTT.

The gene calls are TRBV2 and TRBJ1-1; 7 positions agree with TRBD1. The CDR3 spans 13 residues. J was trimmed by 4 bases and V by 5 bases; bases with no gene match: 4. Looked up from germline, CDR1 is SNHLY and CDR2 is FYNNEI. DNA for the CDR3: TGTGCCAGCAGTCGTTCAGGGGGCACTGAAGCTTTCTTT. Translation: CASSRSGGTEAFF.

The rearrangement uses TRBV5-1 and TRBJ1-4, with D unresolved. The CDR3 runs 14 residues. CDR1 and CDR2 (germline): SGHRS, YFSETQ. V lost 4 bases and J 8 bases, leaving 15 bases between the germline ends. CDR3 nucleotides: TGCGCCAGCAGCCTAACGTCTTCCGGGGAAAAACTGTTTTTT. It yields the protein CASSLTSSGEKLFF.

The chain links TRBV2 to TRBJ2-3, with 11 bases lining up with TRBD2. This CDR3 is 16 amino acids long. The germline gives CDR1 SNHLY, CDR2 FYNNEI. Germline trimming cut 5 bases from V and 5 bases from J; bases unmatched to any gene: 9. The CDR3: CASSRLAGGQGDTQYF. In DNA, the CDR3 is TGTGCCAGCAGTCGATTAGCGGGAGGGCAGGGAGATACGCAGTATTTT.

The CDR3 loop is CATSEKQGADSPPHYGYTF. CDR3 bases: TGTGCCACCAGTGAGAAACAGGGTGCCGATAGTCCTCCACACTATGGCTACACCTTC. The chain carries TRBV24-1 and TRBJ1-2, with D possibly being TRBD1 (6 bases). Trimming cost V 4 bases and J 3 bases, with 26 bases left between them. Germline assignment: CDR1 KGHDR and CDR2 SFDVKD. This CDR3 contains 19 residues.

V usage is TRBV5-1 and J usage is TRBJ1-6; TRBD1 might be the D (5 bases). V lost 0 bases to trimming and J lost 7 bases, with 8 bases between them. This CDR3 comprises 14 residues. Germline loops: CDR1 SGHRS, CDR2 YFSETQ. The CDR3: CASSLVAGNSPLHF. The CDR3 DNA reads as TGCGCCAGCAGCTTGGTGGCAGGGAATTCACCCCTCCACTTT. The full variable domain, its missing parts supplied by reference TRBV5-1 and TRBJ1-6, is KAGVTQTPRYLIKTRGQQVTLSCSPISGHRSVSWYQQTPGQGLQFLFEYFSETQRNKGNFPGRFSGRQFSNSRSEMNVSTLELGDSALYLCASSLVAGNSPLHFGNGTRLTVT.

The rearrangement joins TRBV11-2 to TRBJ2-7, with a weak D call TRBD2 (6 bases). V was clipped by 1 base and J by 3 bases, with 13 bases between them. CDR1 and CDR2 (germline): SGHAT, FQNNGV. The CDR3 covers 15 residues. Written as DNA, the CDR3 is TGTGCCAGCAGCTTAGTGCGGGGCCAATACTACGAGCAGTACTTC. It encodes CASSLVRGQYYEQYF.